This T cell receptor (beta chain) was recovered during a study of shared clonotypes between healthy human individuals. Study background: Donor composition was two women and three men, aged 18 to 49. CD4 naive cells filled three plates per donor, CD4 memory three, CD8 naive two and CD8 memory one.

Points from the study as a whole: The rarefaction results pointed to incomplete sorted-subset sequencing despite large depth. Generally, naive subsets (rather than memory subsets) showed larger estimated richness.

Worth noting for this clone: Its antigen remains unknown.

Sequencing was performed with immunoSEQ multiplex PCR; in TCRdb, only in-frame clones are kept and a portion is missing. In the table there are around 990,000 clones, roughly 80% of which are singletons. This receptor was identified in a man younger than 30 in good health. Some clones in this sample may be carry-over from other donors' samples. Sequencing was performed on memory CD4+ T cells from PBMCs. Documented subset: CD45RA-negative fraction.

As DNA, the CDR3 is TGTGCCAGCAGGGCGGAACAGGGGGGTCAGCCCCAGCATTTT. As protein: CASRAEQGGQPQHF. The rearrangement uses TRBV2 and TRBJ1-5, with TRBD1 matching 8 bases. Trimming took 6 bases from V and 6 from J; bases not matched to a gene: 7. CDR3 length equals 14 residues. The germline CDR1 and CDR2 sequences are SNHLY and FYNNEI.